In this sample, the clone carrying this TCR beta chain turned up once. Its antigen is not known. The record originates from a study of T cells in Graves' hyperthyroidism and ophthalmopathy. The trim removed 5 bases at V and 1 base at J, leaving 5 bases unmatched. The length of the CDR3 is 14 residues. The V gene's germline CDR1 is GTSNPN and CDR2 SVGIG (reference sequence). Using RNA transcripts as the source, TCR beta CDR3 regions were amplified. An initial round of RT-PCR targeting the TCR CDR3 relied on the HTBI primer set. TCRdb used MiXCR to reprocess the multiplex PCR reads, holding one entry per CDR3 protein. The sample records about 260,000 distinct CDR3 sequences, 22% being singletons. Broader study findings: Most thyroid clonotypes expanded above 0.001 were also detected in blood.

The clonotype was recovered from a man younger than 40 with Graves' ophthalmopathy. Sequencing input: blood. This sequence joins TRBV30 and TRBJ1-3; 7 bases agree with TRBD1. The CDR3 sequence: CAWAGTVSGNTIYF. CDR3 sequence (DNA): TGTGCCTGGGCCGGGACAGTTTCTGGAAACACCATATATTTT.